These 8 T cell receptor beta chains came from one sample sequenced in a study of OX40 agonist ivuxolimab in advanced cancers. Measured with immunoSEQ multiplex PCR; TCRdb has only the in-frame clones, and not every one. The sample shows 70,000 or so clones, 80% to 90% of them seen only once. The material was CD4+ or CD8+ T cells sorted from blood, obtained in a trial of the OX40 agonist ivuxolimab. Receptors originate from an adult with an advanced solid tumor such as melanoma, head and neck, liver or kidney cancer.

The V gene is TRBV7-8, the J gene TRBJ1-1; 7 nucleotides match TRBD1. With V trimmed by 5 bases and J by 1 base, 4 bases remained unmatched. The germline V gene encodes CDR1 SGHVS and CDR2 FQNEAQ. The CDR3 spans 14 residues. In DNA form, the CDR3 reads TGTGCCAGCAGCGTCGGGACAGCGAACACTGAAGCTTTCTTT. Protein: CASSVGTANTEAFF.

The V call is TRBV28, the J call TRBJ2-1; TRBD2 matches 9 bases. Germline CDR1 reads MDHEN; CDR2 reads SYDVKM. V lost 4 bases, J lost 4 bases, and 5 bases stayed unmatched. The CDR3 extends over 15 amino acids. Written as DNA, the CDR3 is TGTGCCAGCAGTTGGGGGCTAGCGGGGTACAATGAGCAGTTCTTC. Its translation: CASSWGLAGYNEQFF. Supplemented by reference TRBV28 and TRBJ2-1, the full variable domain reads DVKVTQSSRYLVKRTGEKVFLECVQDMDHENMFWYRQDPGLGLRLIYFSYDVKMKEKGDIPEGYSVSREKKERFSLILESASTNQTSMYLCASSWGLAGYNEQFFGPGTRLTVL.

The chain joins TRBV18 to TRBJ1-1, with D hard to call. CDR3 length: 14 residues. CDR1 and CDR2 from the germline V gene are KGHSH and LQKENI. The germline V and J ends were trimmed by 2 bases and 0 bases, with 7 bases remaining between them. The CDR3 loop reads CASSPSEVNTEAFF. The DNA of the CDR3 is TGTGCCAGCTCACCAAGCGAGGTGAACACTGAAGCTTTCTTT.

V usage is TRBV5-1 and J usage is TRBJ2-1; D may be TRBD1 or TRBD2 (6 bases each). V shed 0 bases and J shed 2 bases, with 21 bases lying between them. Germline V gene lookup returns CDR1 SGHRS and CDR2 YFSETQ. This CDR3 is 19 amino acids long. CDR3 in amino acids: CASSLGGTTLALTYNEQFF. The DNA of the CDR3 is TGCGCCAGCAGCTTGGGCGGGACAACACTAGCCCTTACCTACAATGAGCAGTTCTTC.

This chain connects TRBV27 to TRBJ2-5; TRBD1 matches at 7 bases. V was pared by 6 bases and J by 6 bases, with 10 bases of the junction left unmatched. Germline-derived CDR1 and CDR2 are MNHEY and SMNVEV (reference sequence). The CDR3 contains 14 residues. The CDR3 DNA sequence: TGTGCCAGCAGCCCGGGACAGACGACCAAGACCCAGTACTTC. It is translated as CASSPGQTTKTQYF.

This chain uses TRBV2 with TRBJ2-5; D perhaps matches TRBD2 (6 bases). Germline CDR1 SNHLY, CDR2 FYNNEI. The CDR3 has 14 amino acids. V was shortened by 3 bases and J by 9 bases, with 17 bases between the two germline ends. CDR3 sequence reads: CASSERGQRDAQYF. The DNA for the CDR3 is TGTGCCAGCAGTGAGCGGGGCCAACGAGACGCCCAGTACTTC.

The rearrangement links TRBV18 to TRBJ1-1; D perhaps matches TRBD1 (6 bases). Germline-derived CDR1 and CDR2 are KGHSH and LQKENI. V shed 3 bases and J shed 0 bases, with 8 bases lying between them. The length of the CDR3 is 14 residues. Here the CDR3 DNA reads TGTGCCAGCTCACCCGGACAGATGAACACTGAAGCTTTCTTT. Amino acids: CASSPGQMNTEAFF.

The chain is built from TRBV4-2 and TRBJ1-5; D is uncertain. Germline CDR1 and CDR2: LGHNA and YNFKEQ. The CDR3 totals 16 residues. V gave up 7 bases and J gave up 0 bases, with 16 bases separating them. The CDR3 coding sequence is TGTGCCAGCAACGGCCCAGAGAAATATAGCAATCAGCCCCAGCATTTT. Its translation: CASNGPEKYSNQPQHF.